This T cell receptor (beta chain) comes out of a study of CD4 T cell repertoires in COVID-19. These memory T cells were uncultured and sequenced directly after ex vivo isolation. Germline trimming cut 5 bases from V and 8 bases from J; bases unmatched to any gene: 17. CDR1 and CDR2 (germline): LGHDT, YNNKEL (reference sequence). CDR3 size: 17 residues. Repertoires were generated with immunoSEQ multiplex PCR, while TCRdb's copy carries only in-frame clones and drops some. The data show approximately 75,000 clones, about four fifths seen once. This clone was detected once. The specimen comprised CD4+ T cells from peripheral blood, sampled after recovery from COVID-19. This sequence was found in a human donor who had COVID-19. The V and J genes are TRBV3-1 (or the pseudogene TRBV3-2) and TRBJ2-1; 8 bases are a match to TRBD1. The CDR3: CASSTRRPGQGRDEQFF. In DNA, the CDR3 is TGTGCCAGCAGCACCCGTAGGCCCGGACAGGGAAGAGATGAGCAGTTCTTC.